These 16 T cell receptor beta chains share one sample of origin, sequenced in a study of identical twins. TCRdb redid the calling of the 5' RACE reads with MiXCR, one entry per CDR3 protein. The top ten clones hold 1.9% of a sample with 210,000 or so distinct CDR3 sequences, 7.5% of them seen once. The sample also formed part of further work on yellow fever vaccine responses in identical twins.

The specimen sequenced was memory (CD45RO+) T cells sorted from blood. All receptors derive from a woman between 18 and 30 years old in good health.

A note on this clonotype: This sequence may be a read error, since a much larger clone differs from it by one base. The V gene is TRBV29-1, the J gene TRBJ2-4; 8 nucleotides align to TRBD2. This CDR3 is 15 amino acids long. V lost 4 bases, J lost 7 bases, and 12 bases stayed unmatched. Germline V gives CDR1 SQVTM, CDR2 ANQGSEA. As DNA, the CDR3 is TGCAGCGTTGGTCAGGGACTAGACTCAGGGAACATTCAGTACTTC. Protein: CSVGQGLDSGNIQYF. Supplemented by reference TRBV29-1 and TRBJ2-4, the full variable domain reads SAVISQKPSRDICQRGTSLTIQCQVDSQVTMMFWYRQQPGQSLTLIATANQGSEATYESGFVIDKFPISRPNLTFSTLTVSNMSPEDSSIYLCSVGQGLDSGNIQYFGAGTRLSVL.

This clonotype was seen ten or more times. The CDR3 sequence is CASSQAGQETDTQYF. Written as DNA, the CDR3 is TGTGCCAGCAGCCAAGCCGGCCAGGAAACAGATACGCAGTATTTT. V is TRBV4-2 and J is TRBJ2-3; unclear D gene. This CDR3 is built from 15 residues. The V gene's germline CDR1 is LGHNA and CDR2 YNFKEQ. V shed 1 base and J shed 3 bases, with 11 bases lying between them.

In this sample, this clonotype turned up a few times. V and J are TRBV24-1 and TRBJ2-3; 9 bases fit TRBD2. The V segment lost 5 bases and the J segment 5 bases; nucleotides outside the gene matches: 10. The CDR3 is made up of 16 amino acids. Germline V CDR1 and CDR2: KGHDR, SFDVKD. CDR3 in DNA: TGTGCCACCAGTGCGCGAGGGCGGGGGGGCATAGATACGCAGTATTTT. This translates into CATSARGRGGIDTQYF.

This clonotype was picked up many times. V is TRBV29-1 and J is TRBJ2-5; D remains unclear. V was cut by 0 bases and J by 6 bases, with 11 bases left in between. Germline CDR1 and CDR2: SQVTM and ANQGSEA. The CDR3 consists of 13 residues. The CDR3 bases are TGCAGCGTTGAAGATTTGGGGTATCAGACCCAGTACTTC. This codes for CSVEDLGYQTQYF.

The chain uses TRBV6-1 and TRBJ2-2, with 8 bases lining up with TRBD2. The CDR3 spans 15 residues. V gave up 6 bases and J gave up 4 bases; unmatched junction bases: 7. Looked up from germline, CDR1 is MNHNS and CDR2 is SASEGT. The CDR3 is CASSHGGESTGELFF. The CDR3 DNA follows: TGTGCCAGCAGCCACGGGGGGGAGTCCACCGGGGAGCTGTTTTTT.

CDR3 in amino acids: CSAGRADYKWEQYF. In DNA form, the CDR3 reads TGCAGTGCCGGACGGGCTGACTATAAATGGGAGCAGTACTTC. The chain uses TRBV20-1 and TRBJ2-7; D may be TRBD2 (5 bases). V gave up 6 bases and J gave up 7 bases, with 22 bases separating them. This CDR3 is 14 amino acids long. CDR1 DFQATT and CDR2 SNEGSKA come from the germline V gene (reference sequence).

This clonotype was detected only a few times. V is TRBV7-9 and J is TRBJ2-5, with 12 nucleotides matching TRBD1. This CDR3 comprises 16 residues. The junction had 5 bases not matched to a gene; V was cut back by 5 bases and J by 1 base. Germline CDR1 SEHNR, CDR2 FQNEAQ (reference sequence). The CDR3 bases are TGTGCCAGCAGCCCAGGGACAGGGGGCCCCCAAGAGACCCAGTACTTC. Translating gives CASSPGTGGPQETQYF.

This clonotype was detected ten times or more. The chain uses TRBV29-1 and TRBJ1-2; D uncertain. Germline CDR1 reads SQVTM; CDR2 reads ANQGSEA. V lost 6 bases, J lost 3 bases, and 8 bases lay in between. CDR3 length equals 11 residues. In DNA, the CDR3 is TGCAGCGTAGACATCGACTATGGCTACACCTTC. Encoded protein: CSVDIDYGYTF.

This clonotype has just a few counts. The chain joins TRBV29-1 to TRBJ1-3; a weak D match, TRBD1 (6 bases). The CDR3 totals 15 residues. Trimming cost V 7 bases and J 0 bases, with 16 bases left between them. Germline V gives CDR1 SQVTM, CDR2 ANQGSEA. In nucleotides, the CDR3 is TGCAGCGCATCGGACAGCCGGCTCTCTGGAAACACCATATATTTT. As protein: CSASDSRLSGNTIYF. Full variable domain (rest looked up from reference TRBV29-1 and TRBJ1-3): SAVISQKPSRDICQRGTSLTIQCQVDSQVTMMFWYRQQPGQSLTLIATANQGSEATYESGFVIDKFPISRPNLTFSTLTVSNMSPEDSSIYLCSASDSRLSGNTIYFGEGSWLTVV.

There are a few counts of this clonotype. CDR3 DNA: TGCGCCAGCAGCCAAGACGCGGGACCCCGGAACCCCTACGAGCAGTACTTC. Translation: CASSQDAGPRNPYEQYF. The J gene is TRBJ2-7, the V gene TRBV4-3; possible D gene TRBD2, 6 bases. Trimming took off 0 bases at V and 2 bases at J, with 17 bases between the two ends. Germline V lookup: CDR1 LGHNA, CDR2 YSLEER. The CDR3 loop spans 17 amino acids.

The chain is built from TRBV28 and TRBJ2-7, with 12 bases matching TRBD2. Germline CDR1 MDHEN, CDR2 SYDVKM. The length of the CDR3 is 15 residues. The V and J ends lost 3 bases and 3 bases, in that order; junction bases with no gene match: 3. The CDR3 here is CASSFQTSGSYEQYF. CDR3 sequence (DNA): TGTGCCAGCAGTTTCCAGACTAGCGGGAGCTACGAGCAGTACTTC. Full variable domain (remainder filled in from reference TRBV28 and TRBJ2-7): DVKVTQSSRYLVKRTGEKVFLECVQDMDHENMFWYRQDPGLGLRLIYFSYDVKMKEKGDIPEGYSVSREKKERFSLILESASTNQTSMYLCASSFQTSGSYEQYFGPGTRLTVT.

The chain uses TRBV7-2 and TRBJ2-7, with 8 bases aligning to TRBD1. This CDR3 region has 15 residues. V lost 6 bases, J lost 1 base, and 8 bases stayed unmatched. In germline, CDR1 is SGHTA, CDR2 FQGNSA. This CDR3 reads CASRSRQGPSYEQYF. In DNA form, the CDR3 reads TGTGCCAGCAGATCGAGACAGGGGCCATCCTACGAGCAGTACTTC.

This rearrangement joins TRBV19 to TRBJ2-7, with 15 bases that match TRBD2. Germline V gives CDR1 LNHDA, CDR2 SQIVND (reference sequence). J lost 2 bases, V lost 10 bases, and 6 bases had no gene match. CDR3 size: 15 residues. The CDR3 coding sequence is TGTGCCACGGGACTAGCGGGAGGCAAAACCTACGAGCAGTACTTC. It is translated as CATGLAGGKTYEQYF.

The chain couples TRBV5-4 to TRBJ1-1; no definite D call. This CDR3 spans 13 amino acids. Trimming shortened V by 1 base and J by 2 bases, and 6 bases separated the two germline ends. Germline V lookup: CDR1 SGHNT, CDR2 YYREEE (reference sequence). CDR3 sequence: CASSLQQNTEAFF. CDR3 nucleotides: TGTGCCAGCAGCTTGCAACAAAACACTGAAGCTTTCTTT.

The V gene is TRBV6-5, the J gene TRBJ2-1; 9 nucleotides align to TRBD1. The germline V gene has CDR1 MNHEY and CDR2 SVGAGI. The CDR3 is 12 amino acids. V lost 2 bases, J lost 14 bases, and 4 bases stayed unmatched. The CDR3 DNA is TGTGCCAGCAGTTACCGCGACAGGGGGGAGTTCTTC. Residues: CASSYRDRGEFF.

This clonotype was seen repeatedly, ten times or more. This chain links TRBV7-9 with TRBJ2-2, with 9 bases aligning to TRBD2. J gave up 6 bases and V 3 bases, and 8 bases lay outside the gene matches. This CDR3 contains 16 residues. CDR1 is SEHNR, CDR2 FQNEAQ, per germline (reference sequence). Written as DNA, the CDR3 is TGTGCCAGCAGCTTCTCTAGCGGGGTTGGCGCCGGGGAGCTGTTTTTT. This codes for CASSFSSGVGAGELFF.